One TCR beta chain is described in this entry. As yet, its antigen is unknown. V was clipped by 3 bases and J by 0 bases, with 11 bases between them. In germline, CDR1 is MDHEN, CDR2 SYDVKM. CDR3 length equals 15 residues. In the study's own analysis: ImmunoSEQ output lacked quality scores and full-length reads, limiting matched filtering. Generated by immunoSEQ multiplex PCR, the TCRdb table keeps only in-frame clones and is missing some. V, J and clone size are those of that table, while D and trimming were read from the DNA. The profile shows some 2,500,000 clones, about nine tenths of them singletons. This entry is derived from a study of shared clonotypes between healthy human individuals. Background on the study: Per-donor plates numbered three CD4 naive, three CD4 memory, two CD8 naive and one CD8 memory. General observations from the study: Limited genetic and exposure-history diversity came from having few donors.

The source material was naive CD4+ T cells from PBMCs. Stated subset: CD45RA+ positively selected. This TCR was recovered from a man younger than 35 in good health. Some clones in this sample may be carry-over from other donors' samples. This chain joins TRBV28 and TRBJ1-1, with a tentative D call TRBD1 (6 bases). DNA for the CDR3: TGTGCCAGCAGTTTGACTGGACAGCTGAACACTGAAGCTTTCTTT. Residues: CASSLTGQLNTEAFF.